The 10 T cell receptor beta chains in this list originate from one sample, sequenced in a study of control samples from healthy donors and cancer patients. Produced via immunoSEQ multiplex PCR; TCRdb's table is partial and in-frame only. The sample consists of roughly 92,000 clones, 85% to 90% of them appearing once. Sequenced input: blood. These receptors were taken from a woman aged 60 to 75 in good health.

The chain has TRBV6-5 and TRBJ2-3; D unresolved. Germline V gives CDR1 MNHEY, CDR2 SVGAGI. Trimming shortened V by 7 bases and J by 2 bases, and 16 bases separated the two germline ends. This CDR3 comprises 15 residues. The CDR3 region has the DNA TGTGCCAGCACCATAAGGACCGGTAACACAGATACGCAGTATTTT. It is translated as CASTIRTGNTDTQYF.

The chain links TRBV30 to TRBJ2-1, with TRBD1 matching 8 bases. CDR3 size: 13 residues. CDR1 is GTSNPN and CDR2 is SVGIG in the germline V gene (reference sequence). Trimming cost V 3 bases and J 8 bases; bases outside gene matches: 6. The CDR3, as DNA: TGTGCCTGGAGGGAGACAGGGGAGCATGAGCAGTTCTTC. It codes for CAWRETGEHEQFF. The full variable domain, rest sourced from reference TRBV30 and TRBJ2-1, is SQTIHQWPATLVQPVGSPLSLECTVEGTSNPNLYWYRQAAGRGLQLLFYSVGIGQISSEVPQNLSASRPQDRQFILSSKKLLLSDSGFYLCAWRETGEHEQFFGPGTRLTVL.

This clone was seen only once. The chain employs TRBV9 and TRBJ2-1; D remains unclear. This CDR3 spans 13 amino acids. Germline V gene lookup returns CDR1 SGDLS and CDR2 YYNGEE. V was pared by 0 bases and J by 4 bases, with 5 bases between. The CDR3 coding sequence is TGTGCCAGCAGCGTAGTAGATTACAATGAGCAGTTCTTC. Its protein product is CASSVVDYNEQFF.

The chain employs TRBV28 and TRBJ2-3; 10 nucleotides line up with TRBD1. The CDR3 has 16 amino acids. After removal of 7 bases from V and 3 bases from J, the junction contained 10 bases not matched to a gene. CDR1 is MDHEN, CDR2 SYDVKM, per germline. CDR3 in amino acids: CASTLGRGQGTDTQYF. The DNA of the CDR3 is TGTGCCAGCACCTTGGGGAGGGGACAGGGGACAGATACGCAGTATTTT. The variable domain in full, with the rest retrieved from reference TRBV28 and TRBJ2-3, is DVKVTQSSRYLVKRTGEKVFLECVQDMDHENMFWYRQDPGLGLRLIYFSYDVKMKEKGDIPEGYSVSREKKERFSLILESASTNQTSMYLCASTLGRGQGTDTQYFGPGTRLTVL.

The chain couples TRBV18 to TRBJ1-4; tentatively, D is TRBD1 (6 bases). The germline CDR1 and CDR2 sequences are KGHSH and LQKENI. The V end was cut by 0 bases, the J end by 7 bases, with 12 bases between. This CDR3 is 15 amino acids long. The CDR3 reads CASSPPGQGGEKLFF. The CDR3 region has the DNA TGTGCCAGCTCACCACCGGGACAAGGTGGTGAAAAACTGTTTTTT. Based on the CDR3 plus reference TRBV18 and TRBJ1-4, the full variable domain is NAGVMQNPRHLVRRRGQEARLRCSPMKGHSHVYWYRQLPEEGLKFMVYLQKENIIDESGMPKERFSAEFPKEGPSILRIQQVVRGDSAAYFCASSPPGQGGEKLFFGSGTQLSVL.

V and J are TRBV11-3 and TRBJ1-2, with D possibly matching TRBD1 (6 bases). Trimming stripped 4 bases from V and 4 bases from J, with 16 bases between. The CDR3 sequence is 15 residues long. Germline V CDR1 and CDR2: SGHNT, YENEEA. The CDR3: CASSSTGPRGYGYTF. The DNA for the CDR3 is TGTGCCAGCAGCTCCACAGGGCCCAGGGGCTATGGCTACACCTTC.

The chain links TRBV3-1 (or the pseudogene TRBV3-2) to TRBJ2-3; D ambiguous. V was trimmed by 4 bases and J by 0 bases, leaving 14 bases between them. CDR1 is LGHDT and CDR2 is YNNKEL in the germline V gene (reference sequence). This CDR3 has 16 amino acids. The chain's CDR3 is CASSLLSGFSTDTQYF. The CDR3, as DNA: TGTGCCAGCAGCCTTCTATCCGGATTTAGCACAGATACGCAGTATTTT.

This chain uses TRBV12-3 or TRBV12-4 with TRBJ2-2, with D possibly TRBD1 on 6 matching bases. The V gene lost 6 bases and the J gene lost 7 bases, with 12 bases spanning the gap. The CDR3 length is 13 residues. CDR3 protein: CASSLQGLGELFF. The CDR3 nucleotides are TGTGCCAGCAGCCTTCAGGGGCTCGGGGAGCTGTTTTTT.

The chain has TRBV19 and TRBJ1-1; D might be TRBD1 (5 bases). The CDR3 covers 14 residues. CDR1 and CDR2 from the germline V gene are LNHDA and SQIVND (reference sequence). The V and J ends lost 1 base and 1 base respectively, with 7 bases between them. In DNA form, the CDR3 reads TGTGCCAGTAGTATAGGTACAGGGAACACTGAAGCTTTCTTT. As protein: CASSIGTGNTEAFF. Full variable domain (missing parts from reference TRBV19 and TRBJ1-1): DGGITQSPKYLFRKEGQNVTLSCEQNLNHDAMYWYRQDPGQGLRLIYYSQIVNDFQKGDIAEGYSVSREKKESFPLTVTSAQKNPTAFYLCASSIGTGNTEAFFGQGTRLTVV.

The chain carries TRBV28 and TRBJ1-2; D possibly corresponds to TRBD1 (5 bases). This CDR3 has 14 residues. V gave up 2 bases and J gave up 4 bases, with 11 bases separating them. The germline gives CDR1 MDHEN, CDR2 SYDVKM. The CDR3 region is CASSLGAETYGYTF. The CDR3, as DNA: TGTGCCAGCAGTTTAGGGGCAGAAACCTATGGCTACACCTTC.